This note documents a single TCR beta chain sequence. This sample is drawn from a study of Graves' ophthalmopathy and Graves' hyperthyroidism. CDR3 regions of TCR beta were amplified from RNA transcripts. HTBI primers primed a first-round RT-PCR, and a second-round multiplex PCR followed. TCRdb reprocessed the multiplex PCR reads via MiXCR and lists one record per CDR3 protein. The sample carries over a million distinct CDR3 sequences, about 36% recorded once. V was shortened by 3 bases and J by 7 bases, with 10 bases between the two germline ends. The CDR3 is 13 residues long. CDR1 MDHEN and CDR2 SYDVKM come from the germline V gene. Other autoimmune diseases, uncontrolled infections, pregnancy or lactation ruled patients out of participation.

This chain joins TRBV28 and TRBJ1-5; the D is unclear. This sequence was found in an adult man with Graves' hyperthyroidism. Source material: peripheral blood or thyroid tissue (not recorded which). CDR3 amino acids: CASSFPGWQPQHF. As DNA, the CDR3 is TGTGCCAGCAGTTTTCCAGGCTGGCAGCCCCAGCATTTT. Full variable domain (missing parts from reference TRBV28 and TRBJ1-5): DVKVTQSSRYLVKRTGEKVFLECVQDMDHENMFWYRQDPGLGLRLIYFSYDVKMKEKGDIPEGYSVSREKKERFSLILESASTNQTSMYLCASSFPGWQPQHFGDGTRLSIL.